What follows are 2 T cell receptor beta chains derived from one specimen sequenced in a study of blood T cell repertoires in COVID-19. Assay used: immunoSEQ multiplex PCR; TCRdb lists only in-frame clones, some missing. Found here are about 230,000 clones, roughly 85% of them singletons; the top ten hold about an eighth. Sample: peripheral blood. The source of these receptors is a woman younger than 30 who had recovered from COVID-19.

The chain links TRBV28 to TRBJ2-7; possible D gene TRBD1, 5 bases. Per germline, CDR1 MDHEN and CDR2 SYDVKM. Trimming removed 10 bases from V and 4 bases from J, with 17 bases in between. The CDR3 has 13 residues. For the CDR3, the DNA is TGTGCCACCGAGACAGCAGTTGAGTACGAGCAGTACTTC. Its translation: CATETAVEYEQYF.

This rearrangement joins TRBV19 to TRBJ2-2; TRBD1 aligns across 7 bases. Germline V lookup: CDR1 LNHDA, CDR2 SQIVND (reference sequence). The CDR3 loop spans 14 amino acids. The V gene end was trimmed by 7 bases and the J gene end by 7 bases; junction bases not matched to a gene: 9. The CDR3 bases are TGTGCCAGTATAAGGACAGGCGGGTTCGGGGAGCTGTTTTTT. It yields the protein CASIRTGGFGELFF.